The entry that follows covers one T cell receptor (beta chain) sequence. Unexposed donor CD4+ T cells date from about 2011-2018, before the COVID-19 pandemic. The source of the sample is a study of CD4 T cells in relation to SARS-CoV-2 and coronaviruses. About the research overall: The restricting HLA molecule for shared crossreactive spike epitopes was mapped.

Deep TCR-beta sequencing used DNA from uncultured naive and memory CD4+ T cells. The protocol was immunoSEQ multiplex PCR, while the TCRdb copy is restricted to in-frame clones and leaves out a portion. Of roughly 57,000 clones in the sample, roughly 90% were seen once. From germline, CDR1 is MDHEN and CDR2 SYDVKM. V shed 7 bases and J 1 base; nucleotides not matched to a gene: 7. CDR3 size: 15 residues. Sequencing was carried out using memory CD4+ T cells from PBMCs. The receptor was derived from a human donor in good health. The V gene is TRBV28, the J gene TRBJ1-5, with 7 bases matching TRBD1. The CDR3 spells CASNDRERSNQPQHF. CDR3 in DNA: TGTGCCAGCAACGACAGGGAAAGGAGCAATCAGCCCCAGCATTTT.